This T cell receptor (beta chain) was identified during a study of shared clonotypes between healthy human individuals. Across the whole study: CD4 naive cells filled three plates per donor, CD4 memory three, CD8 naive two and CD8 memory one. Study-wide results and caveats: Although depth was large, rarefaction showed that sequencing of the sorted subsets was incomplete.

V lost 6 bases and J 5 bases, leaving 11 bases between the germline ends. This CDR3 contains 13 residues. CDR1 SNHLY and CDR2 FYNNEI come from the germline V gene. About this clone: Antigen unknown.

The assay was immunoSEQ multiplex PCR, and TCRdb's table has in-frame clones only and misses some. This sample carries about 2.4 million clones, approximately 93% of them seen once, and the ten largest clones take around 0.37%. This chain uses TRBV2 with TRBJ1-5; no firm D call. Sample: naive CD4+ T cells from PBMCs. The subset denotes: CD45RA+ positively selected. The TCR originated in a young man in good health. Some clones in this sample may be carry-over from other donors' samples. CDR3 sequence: CASRELEYQPQHF. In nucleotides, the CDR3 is TGTGCCAGCAGGGAGTTGGAGTATCAGCCCCAGCATTTT.